The clone carrying this TCR beta chain was seen only once. What it binds is not known. Germline loops: CDR1 SGDLS, CDR2 YYNGEE. V was pared by 3 bases and J by 10 bases, with 16 bases between. The CDR3 runs to 13 residues. The sample comes from a study of T cell responses to AZD1222 COVID-19 vaccine. Whole-study results and caveats: Spike as a whole was targeted by vaccine-associated CD4 TCRs, dominant at 160-218 and 743-854. Samples come after the peak T cell response, not at day 14.

Sequenced by immunoSEQ multiplex PCR; TCRdb stores in-frame clones only, minus some. In the table there are 140,000 to 150,000 clones, approximately 91% of which are singletons. Samples with a second dose at about 4 or about 12 weeks were pooled together. The sample was peripheral blood, taken 28 days after the second AZD1222 dose. This chain joins TRBV9 and TRBJ1-1; possible D gene TRBD1, 6 bases. This clonotype originated in an adult who received the AZD1222 COVID-19 vaccine. CDR3 sequence (DNA): TGTGCCAGCAGCGCGGACGATCAGGGGAGAGCTTTCTTT. It is translated as CASSADDQGRAFF.